This T cell receptor beta chain was found in a study of blood T cell repertoires in COVID-19. Study-level background: Acute and convalescent COVID-19 specimens originated in the United States, Italy and Spain. Sources were T cells, B-cell-depleted T cells, or PBMCs; the material itself was cDNA or gDNA.

Source study methods: By means of reference gene primer amplification, nucleated cell counts were estimated. Clones were sequenced by immunoSEQ multiplex PCR, and TCRdb holds only the in-frame ones, with some missing. The V and J calls and clone size were taken over from that table, and D and trimming were inferred from the DNA. The table records around 190,000 clones, about 83% of them present only once. CDR3 length: 15 amino acids. The V and J ends lost 7 bases and 5 bases respectively, with 18 bases between them. Germline V CDR1 and CDR2: MNHEY, SVGAGI. The chain uses TRBV6-5 and TRBJ2-1, with a possible D match to TRBD1 (6 bases). This receptor was identified in a human donor in a cohort sampled during active COVID-19. Sequencing was carried out using peripheral blood. The DNA for the CDR3 is TGTGCCAGCACCCTAAGACAGGATCCGAACAATGAGCAGTTCTTC. Amino acids: CASTLRQDPNNEQFF.